This T cell receptor beta chain was identified during a study of Ad26.COV2.S vaccination and SARS-CoV-2 variants. Only in-frame clones appear in the TCRdb table, and some are missing; sequencing was by immunoSEQ multiplex PCR. This sample carries around 310,000 clones, roughly 88% of them seen once, and the ten largest clones take about 5.4%. Sample treatment: 15 to 20 received Ad26.COV2.S at low or high dose, single or two shots; about 5 received placebo; per-sample allocation not given. Sampling occurred on day 63 after the first vaccine or placebo injection. Adults aged 18-55 years in Boston included the donor. CDR1 and CDR2 from the germline V gene are SEHNR and FQNEAQ (reference sequence). The CDR3 is made up of 15 amino acids. J lost 3 bases, V lost 4 bases, and 5 bases had no gene match.

The clonotype was recovered from a person aged 18 to 59 who received the Ad26.COV2.S COVID-19 vaccine or a placebo. Here the sequenced sample was peripheral blood, taken in a trial of Ad26.COV2.S vaccine versus placebo. The chain recombines TRBV7-9 with TRBJ2-7, with 11 positions matching TRBD1. This CDR3 reads CASSSRDRGFYEQYF. The CDR3 DNA reads as TGTGCCAGCAGCTCACGGGACAGGGGGTTCTACGAGCAGTACTTC.